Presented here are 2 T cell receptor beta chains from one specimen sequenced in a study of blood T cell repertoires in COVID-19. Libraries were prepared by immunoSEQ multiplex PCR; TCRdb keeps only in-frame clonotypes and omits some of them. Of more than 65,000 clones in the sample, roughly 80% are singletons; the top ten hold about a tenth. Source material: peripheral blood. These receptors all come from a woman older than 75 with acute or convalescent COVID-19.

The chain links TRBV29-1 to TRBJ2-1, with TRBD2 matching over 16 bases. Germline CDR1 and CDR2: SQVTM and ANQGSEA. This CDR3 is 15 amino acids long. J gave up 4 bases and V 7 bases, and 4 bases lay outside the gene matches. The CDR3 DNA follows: TGCAGCGCCCCGGGACTAGCGGGGGGGTACAATGAGCAGTTCTTC. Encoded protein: CSAPGLAGGYNEQFF.

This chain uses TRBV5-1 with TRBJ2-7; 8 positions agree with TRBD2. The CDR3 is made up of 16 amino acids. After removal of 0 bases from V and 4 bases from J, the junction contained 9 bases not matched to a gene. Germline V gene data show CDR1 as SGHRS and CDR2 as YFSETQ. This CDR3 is CASSLGPGTRTYEQYF. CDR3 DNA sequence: TGCGCCAGCAGCTTGGGTCCCGGGACTAGGACGTACGAGCAGTACTTC.